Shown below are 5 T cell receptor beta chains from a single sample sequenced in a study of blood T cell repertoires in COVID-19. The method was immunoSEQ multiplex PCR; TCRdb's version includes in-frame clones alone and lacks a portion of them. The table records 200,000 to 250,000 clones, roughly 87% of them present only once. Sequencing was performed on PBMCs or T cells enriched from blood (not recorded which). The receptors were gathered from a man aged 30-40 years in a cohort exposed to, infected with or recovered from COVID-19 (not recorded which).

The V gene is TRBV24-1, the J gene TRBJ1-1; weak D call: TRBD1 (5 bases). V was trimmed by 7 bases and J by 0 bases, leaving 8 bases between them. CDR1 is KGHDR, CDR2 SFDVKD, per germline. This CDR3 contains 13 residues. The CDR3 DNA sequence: TGTGCCACCAGCGACAGATTGAACACTGAAGCTTTCTTT. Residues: CATSDRLNTEAFF.

The CDR3 region has the DNA TGTGCTAGTGGGGTGGACAGATTCGGCAAAAACATTCAGTACTTC. Translated, it gives CASGVDRFGKNIQYF. V usage is TRBV12-5 and J usage is TRBJ2-4, with D possibly being TRBD1 (6 bases). The V end lost 6 bases, the J end lost 3 bases, and 15 bases lay between the germline ends. The CDR3 totals 15 residues. Looked up from germline, CDR1 is LGHNT and CDR2 is FRNRAP.

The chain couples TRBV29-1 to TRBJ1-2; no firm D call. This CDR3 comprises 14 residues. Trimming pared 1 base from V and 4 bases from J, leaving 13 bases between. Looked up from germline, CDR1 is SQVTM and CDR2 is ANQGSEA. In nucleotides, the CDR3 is TGCAGCGTTGAAGGCGACATGGTAGGCTATGGCTACACCTTC. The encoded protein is CSVEGDMVGYGYTF.

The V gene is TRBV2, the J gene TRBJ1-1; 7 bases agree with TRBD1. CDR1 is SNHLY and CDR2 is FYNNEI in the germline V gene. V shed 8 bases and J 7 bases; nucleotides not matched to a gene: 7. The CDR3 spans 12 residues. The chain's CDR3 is CASPATGIEAFF. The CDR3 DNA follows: TGTGCCAGCCCTGCGACAGGGATTGAAGCTTTCTTT.

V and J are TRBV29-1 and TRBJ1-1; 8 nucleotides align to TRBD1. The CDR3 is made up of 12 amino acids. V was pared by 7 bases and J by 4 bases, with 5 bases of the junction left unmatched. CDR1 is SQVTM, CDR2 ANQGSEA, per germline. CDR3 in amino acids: CSAQTGGTEAFF. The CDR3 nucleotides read TGCAGCGCCCAAACAGGGGGCACTGAAGCTTTCTTT.